This T cell receptor (beta chain) was recovered during a study of OX40 agonist ivuxolimab in advanced cancers. TCRdb keeps only in-frame clones here, not all; method: immunoSEQ multiplex PCR. The sample has around 25,000 clones, about 87% seen once. Trimming pared 5 bases from V and 4 bases from J, leaving 11 bases between. This CDR3 contains 13 residues. Germline CDR1 and CDR2: GTSNPN and SVGIG (reference sequence). The sequences come from CD4+ or CD8+ T cells sorted from blood, collected in a trial of the OX40 agonist ivuxolimab. This clonotype was obtained from an adult with an advanced solid tumor such as melanoma, head and neck, liver or kidney cancer. The V gene is TRBV30, the J gene TRBJ1-4, with TRBD1 as a possible D gene (6 bases). The CDR3 is CAWARGGNEKLFF. In DNA form, the CDR3 reads TGTGCCTGGGCCAGGGGTGGTAATGAAAAACTGTTTTTT.